The next 20 T cell receptor beta chains were all read from a single sample in a study of identical twins. TCRdb analysed the 5' RACE reads with MiXCR anew, one entry per CDR3 protein. The data show some 500,000 distinct CDR3 sequences, roughly 21% seen once. Another study also made use of these data, one on T cells expressing NK-cell markers.

What was sequenced was CD4+ T cells sorted from blood. Every receptor here comes from a woman under 30 in good health.

The chain is built from TRBV10-3 and TRBJ2-3, with 10 bases that match TRBD2. Per the germline V gene, CDR1 is ENHRY and CDR2 is SYGVKD. This CDR3 comprises 16 residues. The ends lost 2 bases at V and 6 bases at J; junction bases unmatched: 8. CDR3 in DNA: TGTGCCATCAGTGAGCGAGCGGGAGGGCTGGAGGATACGCAGTATTTT. Amino acids: CAISERAGGLEDTQYF.

The chain couples TRBV27 to TRBJ2-7, with 12 bases aligning to TRBD1. This CDR3 has 15 residues. The germline V gene encodes CDR1 MNHEY and CDR2 SMNVEV (reference sequence). V was pared by 4 bases and J by 7 bases, with 8 bases of the junction left unmatched. CDR3 protein: CASSSVGTGGNEQYF. The CDR3 DNA reads TGTGCCAGCAGTTCCGTCGGGACAGGGGGCAATGAGCAGTACTTC.

The rearrangement uses TRBV20-1 and TRBJ2-7; D remains ambiguous. The V end lost 3 bases, the J end lost 3 bases, and 12 bases lay between the germline ends. Germline V gene data show CDR1 as DFQATT and CDR2 as SNEGSKA (reference sequence). The CDR3 is made up of 13 amino acids. CDR3 amino acids: CSASARAVYEQYF. In DNA form, the CDR3 reads TGCAGTGCTAGCGCTCGGGCCGTCTACGAGCAGTACTTC.

This clonotype was seen only a few times. The J gene is TRBJ1-2, the V gene TRBV6-1, with D maybe TRBD1 (5 bases). The CDR3 is 14 residues long. Trimming stripped 6 bases from V and 2 bases from J, with 13 bases between. Germline lookup yields CDR1 MNHNS and CDR2 SASEGT. The CDR3 here is CASRGWDRNYGYTF. CDR3 DNA: TGTGCCAGCAGGGGTTGGGACCGGAACTATGGCTACACCTTC.

The chain uses TRBV12-5 and TRBJ2-7, with a possible D match to TRBD1 (6 bases). Germline CDR1 LGHNT, CDR2 FRNRAP. There are 14 residues in the CDR3. The germline V and J ends were trimmed by 5 bases and 6 bases, with 17 bases remaining between them. In nucleotides, the CDR3 is TGTGCTAGTGGTCCTGTAGGGGGAGCCTCCGAGCAGTACTTC. It codes for CASGPVGGASEQYF.

This clonotype has a handful of counts. The rearrangement joins TRBV20-1 to TRBJ2-7; D unresolved. This CDR3 comprises 12 residues. Germline CDR1 reads DFQATT; CDR2 reads SNEGSKA (reference sequence). The V and J ends lost 3 bases and 1 base respectively, with 7 bases between them. The CDR3 DNA is TGCAGTGCTAGCAGGAATTCCTACGAGCAGTACTTC. Amino acid sequence: CSASRNSYEQYF.

This clonotype turned up a few times. This chain joins TRBV10-3 and TRBJ2-6; D perhaps matches TRBD2 (5 bases). V lost 7 bases to trimming and J lost 0 bases, with 10 bases between them. Per the germline V gene, CDR1 is ENHRY and CDR2 is SYGVKD. The CDR3 loop spans 15 amino acids. The CDR3 loop reads CAITKEGSGANVLTF. The CDR3 DNA is TGTGCCATCACCAAAGAGGGCTCTGGGGCCAACGTCCTGACTTTC.

The chain couples TRBV6-2 or TRBV6-3 to TRBJ2-5; D might be TRBD2 (6 bases). The CDR3 runs 18 residues. CDR1 MNHEY and CDR2 SVGEGT come from the germline V gene. The V end lost 0 bases, the J end lost 3 bases, and 20 bases lay between the germline ends. CDR3 sequence reads: CASSYSTSGSVTEETQYF. The DNA of the CDR3 is TGTGCCAGCAGTTACTCGACTAGTGGAAGTGTAACTGAAGAGACCCAGTACTTC.

The chain joins TRBV20-1 to TRBJ2-7; tentative D call: TRBD2 (6 bases). The ends were cut back, 3 bases at V and 0 bases at J, with 18 bases in the middle. The germline V gene has CDR1 DFQATT and CDR2 SNEGSKA (reference sequence). The CDR3 is made up of 16 amino acids. The CDR3: CSARVPWDSLSYEQYF. The CDR3 region has the DNA TGCAGTGCTAGGGTCCCCTGGGACTCGCTCTCCTACGAGCAGTACTTC.

This clonotype was recorded a few times. This chain links TRBV7-2 with TRBJ2-5; TRBD2 aligns across 9 bases. The germline gives CDR1 SGHTA, CDR2 FQGNSA. The CDR3 extends over 14 amino acids. With V trimmed by 8 bases and J by 5 bases, 9 bases remained unmatched. The CDR3, as DNA: TGTGCCAGCCGAAGACTAGCGGAGGGGGAGACCCAGTACTTC. Its protein product is CASRRLAEGETQYF.

The table lists this clonotype with a few counts. V and J are TRBV7-2 and TRBJ2-3; the match to TRBD2 covers 10 bases. Germline V CDR1 and CDR2: SGHTA, FQGNSA. This CDR3 spans 16 amino acids. J gave up 2 bases and V 4 bases, and 6 bases lay outside the gene matches. In nucleotides, the CDR3 is TGTGCCAGCAGCTCCCAGCGGGAGGGCCTCACAGATACGCAGTATTTT. It specifies CASSSQREGLTDTQYF.

This clonotype was seen a handful of times. The gene calls are TRBV4-3 and TRBJ2-1; D is perhaps TRBD1 or TRBD2 (5 bases each). The germline CDR1 and CDR2 sequences are LGHNA and YSLEER. CDR3 length: 16 residues. V lost 3 bases and J lost 6, with 18 bases in between. The CDR3: CASSQDEGFLFNEQFF. The CDR3 nucleotides read TGCGCCAGCAGCCAGGATGAGGGGTTTTTGTTCAATGAGCAGTTCTTC.

The chain uses TRBV20-1 and TRBJ2-5; D might be TRBD2 (6 bases). V dropped 3 bases and J dropped 1 base, with 15 bases sitting between them. The germline gives CDR1 DFQATT, CDR2 SNEGSKA (reference sequence). The CDR3 is 15 residues long. This CDR3 reads CSASRRGAVQETQYF. CDR3 nucleotide sequence: TGCAGTGCTAGTAGGCGGGGAGCAGTCCAAGAGACCCAGTACTTC.

This chain links TRBV20-1 with TRBJ2-7; unclear D gene. V gave up 6 bases and J gave up 1 base, with 19 bases separating them. Germline V gene lookup returns CDR1 DFQATT and CDR2 SNEGSKA (reference sequence). The CDR3 contains 15 residues. Here the CDR3 DNA reads TGCAGTGCCCATACGGGCGGCTACTTATCCTACGAGCAGTACTTC. This sequence encodes CSAHTGGYLSYEQYF.

This clonotype was counted only a few times. The chain has TRBV6-2 or TRBV6-3 and TRBJ1-2, with D perhaps matching TRBD1 (6 bases). V was cut by 6 bases and J by 3 bases, with 11 bases left in between. The CDR3 runs to 13 residues. Germline CDR1 MNHEY, CDR2 SVGEGT. As DNA, the CDR3 is TGTGCCAGCAGACCGGACAGCTACTATGGCTACACCTTC. This sequence encodes CASRPDSYYGYTF.

This rearrangement joins TRBV11-2 to TRBJ2-1; no reliable D call. This CDR3 has 16 residues. CDR1 is SGHAT and CDR2 is FQNNGV in the germline V gene. V was shortened by 4 bases and J by 4 bases, with 17 bases between the two germline ends. The CDR3 sequence is CASSSRGFGVYNEQFF. As DNA, the CDR3 is TGTGCCAGCAGCTCTAGAGGCTTTGGGGTTTACAATGAGCAGTTCTTC.

The chain joins TRBV5-1 to TRBJ2-2; D is tentatively TRBD1 or TRBD2 (6 bases each). Germline lookup yields CDR1 SGHRS and CDR2 YFSETQ. This CDR3 has 16 residues. V lost 0 bases to trimming and J lost 4 bases, with 13 bases between them. CDR3 region: CASSLGVGGPTGELFF. The CDR3 coding sequence is TGCGCCAGCAGCTTGGGGGTCGGGGGCCCCACCGGGGAGCTGTTTTTT.

The chain combines TRBV29-1 with TRBJ1-3; 9 nucleotides line up with TRBD1. Unmatched junction bases numbered 10, after V lost 7 bases and J lost 0 bases. The CDR3 consists of 16 residues. Looked up from germline, CDR1 is SQVTM and CDR2 is ANQGSEA. The CDR3 loop reads CSAEGTGLHSGNTIYF. In DNA, the CDR3 is TGCAGCGCCGAGGGGACAGGGCTCCACTCTGGAAACACCATATATTTT. Using reference TRBV29-1 and TRBJ1-3 for the parts outside the CDR3, the full variable domain is SAVISQKPSRDICQRGTSLTIQCQVDSQVTMMFWYRQQPGQSLTLIATANQGSEATYESGFVIDKFPISRPNLTFSTLTVSNMSPEDSSIYLCSAEGTGLHSGNTIYFGEGSWLTVV.

This clonotype came up a few times. The chain uses TRBV5-6 and TRBJ2-7; D remains ambiguous. This CDR3 is 17 amino acids long. The V and J ends lost 5 bases and 2 bases respectively, with 23 bases between them. Germline-derived CDR1 and CDR2 are SGHDT and YYEEEE. CDR3 sequence: CASSVYPSESLTYEQYF. CDR3 DNA: TGTGCCAGCAGTGTTTACCCCTCAGAGAGCCTTACCTACGAGCAGTACTTC.

The chain recombines TRBV12-3 or TRBV12-4 with TRBJ2-2; 10 positions agree with TRBD2. The length of the CDR3 is 17 residues. V was clipped by 6 bases and J by 1 base; unmatched bases: 8. DNA of the CDR3: TGTGCCAGCAGCTCCCCTAGGACTAGCGGGAACACCGGGGAGCTGTTTTTT. Residues: CASSSPRTSGNTGELFF.